Each of the 8 T cell receptor beta chains below was sequenced from the same sample in a study of CD8 T cells in Susac syndrome. Random-hexamer reverse transcription was applied to roughly 0.5 to 1 ug RNA. TCRdb re-analysed the immunoSEQ multiplex PCR reads in MiXCR, keeping a single row per CDR3 protein. This sample has 150,000 or so distinct CDR3 sequences; about 91% occur once, and the top ten carry 0.08%. Input material: CD4+ T cells from PBMCs. All receptors derive from a human donor in good health.

The chain combines TRBV11-2 with TRBJ1-6, with a tentative D call TRBD1 (6 bases). CDR1 SGHAT and CDR2 FQNNGV come from the germline V gene. V lost 5 bases, J lost 10 bases, and 18 bases lay in between. CDR3 length equals 15 residues. The CDR3 sequence is CASSPGGGRFSPLHF. CDR3 coding DNA: TGTGCCAGCAGCCCCGGGGGGGGGCGGTTCTCACCCCTCCACTTT. The variable domain in full, completed from reference TRBV11-2 and TRBJ1-6, reads EAGVAQSPRYKIIEKRQSVAFWCNPISGHATLYWYQQILGQGPKLLIQFQNNGVVDDSQLPKDRFSAERLKGVDSTLKIQPAKLEDSAVYLCASSPGGGRFSPLHFGNGTRLTVT.

The chain is built from TRBV5-1 and TRBJ2-7, with TRBD1 identical over 10 bases. The V segment lost 7 bases and the J segment 6 bases; nucleotides outside the gene matches: 13. Germline V gene sequence: CDR1 SGHRS, CDR2 YFSETQ. The CDR3 is 15 residues long. The CDR3 is CASHAQGQGQGEQYF. In DNA, the CDR3 is TGCGCCAGCCATGCTCAGGGACAGGGGCAGGGCGAGCAGTACTTC.

This clonotype was found once. The V and J genes are TRBV18 and TRBJ2-1, with D possibly TRBD1 on 6 matching bases. V lost 3 bases and J lost 3, with 15 bases in between. Germline lookup yields CDR1 KGHSH and CDR2 LQKENI. This CDR3 has 16 amino acids. CDR3: CASSPREQGIYNEQFF. The DNA for the CDR3 is TGTGCCAGCTCACCCCGGGAACAGGGCATCTACAATGAGCAGTTCTTC.

This clonotype appeared once. The chain uses TRBV6-5 and TRBJ2-7, with D tentatively TRBD1 (6 bases). The germline gives CDR1 MNHEY, CDR2 SVGAGI. Trimming removed 0 bases at V and 10 bases at J, with 25 bases between. There are 17 residues in the CDR3. This CDR3 reads CASSYSPGTHLSTAQYF. CDR3 nucleotides: TGTGCCAGCAGTTACTCCCCGGGGACACATTTATCCACGGCTCAGTACTTC.

The V and J genes are TRBV18 and TRBJ1-1, with D perhaps TRBD1 (6 bases). V lost 5 bases and J lost 1, with 8 bases in between. Germline V gives CDR1 KGHSH, CDR2 LQKENI. The CDR3 is 13 amino acids. CDR3 amino acids: CASSGQPNTEAFF. The CDR3 nucleotides are TGTGCCAGCTCAGGACAGCCGAACACTGAAGCTTTCTTT.

This sequence joins TRBV14 and TRBJ1-2, with D hard to call. The CDR3 has 15 residues. The V gene's germline CDR1 is SGHDN and CDR2 FVKESK. Trimming removed 4 bases at V and 0 bases at J, with 12 bases between. In nucleotides, the CDR3 is TGTGCCAGCAGCCTCAGGACGCGGACTAACTATGGCTACACCTTC. Amino acid sequence: CASSLRTRTNYGYTF.

The rearrangement joins TRBV21-1 to TRBJ1-1; TRBD1, the table's D call, lacks a check against the DNA. TRBV21-1 is a pseudogene segment. CDR3 length: 14 amino acids. CDR3 residues: CASSGGRSNSEAFF. DNA for the CDR3: TGTGCCAGCAGCGGGGGTAGGTCTAATTCTGAAGCTTTCTTT.

Written as DNA, the CDR3 is TGCGCCAGCAGCCGAGGAGGGTTCTACGAGCAGTACTTC. Amino acids: CASSRGGFYEQYF. The chain recombines TRBV5-1 with TRBJ2-7; D may be TRBD2 (6 bases). Trimming cost V 4 bases and J 3 bases, with 11 bases left between them. The CDR3 loop spans 13 amino acids. Germline V lookup: CDR1 SGHRS, CDR2 YFSETQ.